This T cell receptor (beta chain) is drawn from a study of T cell clusters in autoimmune cytopenias. TRB was amplified by touch-down multiplex PCR, primer pools A and B combined. From its re-call of the multiplex PCR reads, TCRdb lists each CDR3 protein once, without DNA. This listing includes some 11,000 distinct CDR3 sequences. Roughly 40,000 genome equivalents of blood DNA were amplified for TRB. Germline V lookup: CDR1 MNHNS, CDR2 SASEGT. The CDR3 has 13 amino acids. These data were also reused for a study on T cell repertoires in aging, cancer and after chemotherapy.

What was sequenced was peripheral blood. The clonotype was recovered from a human donor in good health. V is TRBV6-1 and J is TRBJ1-5; lacking DNA, the TRBD1 call made by TCRdb goes unchecked. The CDR3 here is CASGQGEDQPQHF.